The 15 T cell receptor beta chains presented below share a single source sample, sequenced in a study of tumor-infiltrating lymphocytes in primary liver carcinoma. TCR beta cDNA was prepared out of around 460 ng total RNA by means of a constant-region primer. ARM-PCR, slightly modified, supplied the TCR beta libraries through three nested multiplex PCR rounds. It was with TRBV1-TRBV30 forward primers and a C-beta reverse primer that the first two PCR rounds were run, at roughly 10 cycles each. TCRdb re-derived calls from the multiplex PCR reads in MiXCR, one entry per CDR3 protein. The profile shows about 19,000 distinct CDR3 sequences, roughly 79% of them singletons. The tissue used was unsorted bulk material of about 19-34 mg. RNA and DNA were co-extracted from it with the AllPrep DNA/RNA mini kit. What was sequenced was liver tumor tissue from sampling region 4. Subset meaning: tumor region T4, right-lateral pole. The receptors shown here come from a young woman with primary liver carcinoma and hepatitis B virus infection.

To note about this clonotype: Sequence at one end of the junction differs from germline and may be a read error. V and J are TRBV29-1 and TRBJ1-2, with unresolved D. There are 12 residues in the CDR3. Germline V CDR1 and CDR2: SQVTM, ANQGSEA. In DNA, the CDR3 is TGTAGCGTTGTACCTTGGAGCGGAGGCTACACCTTC. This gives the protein CSVVPWSGGYTF.

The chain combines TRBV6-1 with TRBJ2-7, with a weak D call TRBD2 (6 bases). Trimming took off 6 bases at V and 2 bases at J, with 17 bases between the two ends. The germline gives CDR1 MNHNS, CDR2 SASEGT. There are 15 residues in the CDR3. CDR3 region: CASSLGRRGTYEQYF. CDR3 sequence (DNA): TGTGCCAGCAGCCTCGGCCGTCGGGGGACCTACGAGCAGTACTTC.

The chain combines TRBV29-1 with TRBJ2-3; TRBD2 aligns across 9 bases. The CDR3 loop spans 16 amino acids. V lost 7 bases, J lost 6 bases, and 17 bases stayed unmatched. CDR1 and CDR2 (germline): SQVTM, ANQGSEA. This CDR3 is CSASRASGNRSDTQYF. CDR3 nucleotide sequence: TGCAGCGCCTCTCGGGCTAGCGGGAATAGATCGGATACGCAGTATTTT.

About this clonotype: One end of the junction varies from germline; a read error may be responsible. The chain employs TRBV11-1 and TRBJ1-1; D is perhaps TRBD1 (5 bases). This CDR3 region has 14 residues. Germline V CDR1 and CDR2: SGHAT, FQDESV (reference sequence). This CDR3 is CASSFGQGYTEASF. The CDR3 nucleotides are TGTGCCAGTAGCTTCGGGCAGGGCTACACTGAGGCTTCCTTT.

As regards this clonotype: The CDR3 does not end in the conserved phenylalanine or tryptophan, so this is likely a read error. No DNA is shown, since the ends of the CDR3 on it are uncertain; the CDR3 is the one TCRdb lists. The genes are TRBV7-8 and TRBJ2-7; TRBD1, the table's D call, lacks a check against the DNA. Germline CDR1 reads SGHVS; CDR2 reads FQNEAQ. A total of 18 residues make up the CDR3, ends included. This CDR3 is CASSSCRGHTMSSYEQYL.

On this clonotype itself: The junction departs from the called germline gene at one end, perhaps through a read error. This CDR3 reads CVSEKPGSPYEQYF. The CDR3 region has the DNA TGTGTCAGCGAAAAACCGGGCTCCCCCTACGAGCAGTACTTC. This rearrangement joins TRBV16 to TRBJ2-7; the D is unclear. The CDR3 runs 14 residues. Germline loops: CDR1 KGHSY, CDR2 FQNENV.

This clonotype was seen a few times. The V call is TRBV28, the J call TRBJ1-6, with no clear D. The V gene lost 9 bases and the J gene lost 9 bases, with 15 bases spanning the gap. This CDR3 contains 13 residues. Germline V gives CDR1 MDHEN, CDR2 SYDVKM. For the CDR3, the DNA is TGTGCCAGTGGACTATCCGGAGCTTCACCCCTCCACTTT. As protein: CASGLSGASPLHF.

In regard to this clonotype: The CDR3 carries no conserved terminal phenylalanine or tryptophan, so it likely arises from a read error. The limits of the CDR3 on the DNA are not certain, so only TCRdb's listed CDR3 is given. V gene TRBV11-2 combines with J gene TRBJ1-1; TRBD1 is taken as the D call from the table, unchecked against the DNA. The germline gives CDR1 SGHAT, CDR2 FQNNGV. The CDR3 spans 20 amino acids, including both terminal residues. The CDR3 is CGSSARDKGRKRWSNTEAFY.

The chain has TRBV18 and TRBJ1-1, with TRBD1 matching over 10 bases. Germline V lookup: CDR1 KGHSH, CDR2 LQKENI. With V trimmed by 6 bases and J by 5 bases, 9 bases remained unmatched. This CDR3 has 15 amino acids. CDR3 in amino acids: CASSPRVDRGTEAFF. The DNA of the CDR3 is TGTGCCAGCTCCCCGCGGGTGGACAGGGGGACTGAAGCTTTCTTT.

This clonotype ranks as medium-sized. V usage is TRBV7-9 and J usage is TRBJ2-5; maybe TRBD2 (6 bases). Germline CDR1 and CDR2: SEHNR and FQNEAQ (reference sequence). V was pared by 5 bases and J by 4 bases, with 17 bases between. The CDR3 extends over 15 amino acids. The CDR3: CASSQGLNWGETQYF. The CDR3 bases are TGTGCCAGCAGCCAGGGACTCAACTGGGGAGAGACCCAGTACTTC.

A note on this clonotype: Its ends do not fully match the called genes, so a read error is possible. The CDR3: CASNQEHLGQEGPREHYF. CDR3 coding DNA: TGTGCCAGCAACCAGGAACACCTAGGACAGGAGGGACCGCGCGAGCACTACTTC. The chain employs TRBV4-2 and TRBJ2-7; D might be TRBD1 (7 bases). The CDR3 covers 18 residues. Germline CDR1 is LGHNA and CDR2 is YNFKEQ.

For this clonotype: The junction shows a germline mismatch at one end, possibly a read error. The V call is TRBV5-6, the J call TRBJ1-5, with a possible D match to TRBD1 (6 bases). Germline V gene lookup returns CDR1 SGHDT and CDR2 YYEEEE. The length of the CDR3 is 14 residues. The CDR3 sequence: CAISTGCSNQLQHF. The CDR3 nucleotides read TGTGCTATCAGCACAGGGTGCAGCAATCAGCTCCAGCATTTT.

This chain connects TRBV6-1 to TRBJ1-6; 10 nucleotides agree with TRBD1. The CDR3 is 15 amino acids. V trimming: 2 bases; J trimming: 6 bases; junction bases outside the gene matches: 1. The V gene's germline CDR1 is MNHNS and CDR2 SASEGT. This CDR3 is CASSERDRGNSPLHF. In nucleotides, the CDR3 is TGTGCCAGCAGTGAAAGGGACAGGGGTAATTCACCCCTCCACTTT.

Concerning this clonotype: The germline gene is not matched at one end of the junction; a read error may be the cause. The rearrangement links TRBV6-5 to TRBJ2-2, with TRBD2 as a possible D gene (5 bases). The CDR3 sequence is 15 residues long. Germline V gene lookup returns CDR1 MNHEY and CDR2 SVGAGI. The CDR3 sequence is CASTPNGANTGELLF. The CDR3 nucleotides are TGTGCCAGCACCCCTAACGGAGCGAACACCGGGGAGCTGCTTTTT.

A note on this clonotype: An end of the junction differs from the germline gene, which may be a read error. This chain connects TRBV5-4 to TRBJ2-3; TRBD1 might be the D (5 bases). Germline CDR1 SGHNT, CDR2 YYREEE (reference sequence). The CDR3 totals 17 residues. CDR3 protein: CVSSVDGHPPPADTQYF. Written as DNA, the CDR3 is TGTGTCAGCAGCGTGGACGGACACCCTCCACCCGCAGATACGCAGTATTTT. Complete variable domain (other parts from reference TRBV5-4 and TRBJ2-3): ETGVTQSPTHLIKTRGQQVTLRCSSQSGHNTVSWYQQALGQGPQFIFQYYREEENGRGNFPPRFSGLQFPNYSSELNVNALELDDSALYLCVSSVDGHPPPADTQYFGPGTRLTVL.